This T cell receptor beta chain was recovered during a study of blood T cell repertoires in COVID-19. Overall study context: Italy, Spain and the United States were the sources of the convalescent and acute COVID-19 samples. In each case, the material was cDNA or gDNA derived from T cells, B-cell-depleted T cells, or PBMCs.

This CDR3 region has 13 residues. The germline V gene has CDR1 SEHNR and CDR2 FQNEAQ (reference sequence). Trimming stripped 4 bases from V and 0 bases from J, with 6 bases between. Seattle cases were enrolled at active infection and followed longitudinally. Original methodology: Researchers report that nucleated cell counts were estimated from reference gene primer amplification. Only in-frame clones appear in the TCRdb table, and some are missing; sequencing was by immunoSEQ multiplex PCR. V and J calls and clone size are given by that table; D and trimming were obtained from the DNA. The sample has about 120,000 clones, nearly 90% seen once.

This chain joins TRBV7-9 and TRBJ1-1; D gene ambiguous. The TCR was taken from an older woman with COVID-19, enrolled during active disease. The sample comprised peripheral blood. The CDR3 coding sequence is TGTGCCAGCAGCTCTGAGATGAACACTGAAGCTTTCTTT. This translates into CASSSEMNTEAFF.